This T cell receptor beta chain stems from a study of Tregs in tolerant kidney transplant recipients. Study at large: Antibodies separated recipient from donor cells.

This CDR3 has 11 amino acids. V dropped 6 bases and J dropped 5 bases, with 7 bases sitting between them. CDR1 is MNHEY, CDR2 SVGAGI, per germline. This clone was observed a single time. As yet, its antigen is unknown. Some clones are missing from TCRdb's copy, which holds only in-frame ones; the method was immunoSEQ multiplex PCR. In the table there are 2,500 to 3,000 clones, less than 50% of which are singletons. The receptor's source is a human donor in good health. Sequencing input: Tregs from blood cultured with allogeneic cells. J is TRBJ1-2 and V is TRBV6-5; D is uncertain. The CDR3 is CASSQGYGYTF. The CDR3 region has the DNA TGTGCCAGCAGCCAAGGGTATGGCTACACCTTC.